The clone carrying this T cell receptor (beta chain) was found a few times. The antigen remains unidentified. The assay was immunoSEQ multiplex PCR, and TCRdb's table has in-frame clones only and misses some. In the table there are approximately 140,000 clones, 85% to 95% of which are singletons. This sample is part of a study of T cell responses to AZD1222 COVID-19 vaccine. Across the study: Whether given at about 4 or about 12 weeks, second doses were pooled.

Study-wide results and caveats: Unmutated variant regions are reportedly the target of nearly half of TCRs that are spike-specific. Clonal diversity may have been underestimated in mostly white British donors. Repertoire sampling happened only post peak T cell response.

The V and J ends lost 11 bases and 4 bases respectively, with 20 bases between them. This CDR3 spans 14 amino acids. This clonotype was sampled from an adult in good health. The specimen was peripheral blood, collected on day 0 of AZD1222 vaccination. The chain couples TRBV23-1 to TRBJ1-2, with D perhaps matching TRBD1 (6 bases). TRBV23-1 counts as an open reading frame of uncertain function. The CDR3 DNA is TGCGCCCGGTTTATGGGGGGGCTTAGCTATGGCTACACCTTC. As protein: CARFMGGLSYGYTF.